This T cell receptor beta chain was identified in a study of shared clonotypes between healthy human individuals. Profiling relied on immunoSEQ multiplex PCR, and the TCRdb table lists in-frame clones only, not all of them. The sample records 950,000 to 1,100,000 clones, around three quarters being singletons. CDR3 length equals 17 residues. From germline, CDR1 is MDHEN and CDR2 SYDVKM. Trimming cost V 4 bases and J 0 bases, with 18 bases left between them. This chain joins TRBV28 and TRBJ2-5; weak D call: TRBD1 (6 bases). This TCR was sampled from a man younger than 35 in good health. Some clones in this sample may be carry-over from other donors' samples. What was sequenced was memory CD4+ T cells from PBMCs. Subset meaning: CD45RA-negative fraction. CDR3 nucleotides: TGTGCCAGCAGTTCCCCACAGGGTCGAGAAGACCAAGAGACCCAGTACTTC. Translation gives CASSSPQGREDQETQYF. The full variable domain, rest sourced from reference TRBV28 and TRBJ2-5, is DVKVTQSSRYLVKRTGEKVFLECVQDMDHENMFWYRQDPGLGLRLIYFSYDVKMKEKGDIPEGYSVSREKKERFSLILESASTNQTSMYLCASSSPQGREDQETQYFGPGTRLLVL.